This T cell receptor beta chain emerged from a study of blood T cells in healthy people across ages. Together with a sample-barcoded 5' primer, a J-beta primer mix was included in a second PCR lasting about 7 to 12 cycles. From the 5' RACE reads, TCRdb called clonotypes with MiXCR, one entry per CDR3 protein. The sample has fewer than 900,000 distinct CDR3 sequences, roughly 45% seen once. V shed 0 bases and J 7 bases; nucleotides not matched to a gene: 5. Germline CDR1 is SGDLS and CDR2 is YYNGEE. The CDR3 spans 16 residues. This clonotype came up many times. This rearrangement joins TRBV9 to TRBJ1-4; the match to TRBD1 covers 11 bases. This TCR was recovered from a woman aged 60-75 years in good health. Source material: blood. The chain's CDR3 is CASSVAGQGAAEKLFF. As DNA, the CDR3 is TGTGCCAGCAGCGTAGCAGGACAGGGGGCGGCTGAAAAACTGTTTTTT.